This T cell receptor beta chain was documented in a study of shared clonotypes between healthy human individuals. The study's findings and limits: Relative to memory subsets, naive subsets generally showed larger estimated richness.

Healthy and HIV-negative, the adult donors had no recent acute infections or vaccinations. Turning to this clone: Its antigen is not identified.

The study ran the assay at deep level. For every subset, genomic DNA was evenly distributed across several immunoSEQ plates. Measured with immunoSEQ multiplex PCR; TCRdb has only the in-frame clones, and not every one. This sample has fewer than 3 million clones, with roughly 90% found just once. CDR3 size: 15 residues. The V gene's germline CDR1 is MNHNS and CDR2 SASEGT. The V end lost 6 bases, the J end lost 1 base, and 12 bases lay between the germline ends. The clonotype originates from a young man in good health. Some clones in this sample may be carry-over from other donors' samples. The chain links TRBV6-1 to TRBJ2-2; possible D gene TRBD1, 6 bases. Material for sequencing was naive CD4+ T cells from PBMCs. This sample's subset: CD45RA+ positively selected. CDR3 loop: CASRGAGRNTGELFF. The CDR3 DNA sequence: TGTGCCAGCAGGGGGGCAGGGAGGAACACCGGGGAGCTGTTTTTT.